This is a list of T cell receptor beta chains from one sample in a study of CD8 T cells in ankylosing spondylitis. TCRdb used MiXCR to reprocess the 5' RACE reads, holding one entry per CDR3 protein. The top ten hold 0.95% to 1.4% of the sample, which has approximately 350,000 distinct CDR3 sequences, under 15% seen once. Input material: blood, either unsorted or a sorted T cell fraction (not recorded which). The receptors were gathered from a male donor with ankylosing spondylitis or in good health (not recorded which). Each CDR3 is given with its conserved first and last residue. D genes are given only for firm matches. Only part of the rows carry a size: once, few, many, or a class if the clone is expanded.

length	V	D	size	J	DNA	CDR3
14	TRBV5-6	.	.	TRBJ2-7	TGTGCCAGCAGCTTTCCGGTACAGCCTTACGAGCGGTACTTC	CASSFPVQPYERYF
16	TRBV7-9	TRBD2	.	TRBJ2-3	TGTGCCAGCAGCTTACAGCGGGGCCCACGGGGAGATACGCAGTATTTT	CASSLQRGPRGDTQYF
15	TRBV7-9	.	.	TRBJ1-4	TGTGCCAGCAGCTCCGGGGAGTCTCGGAATGAAAAACTGTTTTTT	CASSSGESRNEKLFF
17	TRBV7-8	.	many	TRBJ2-6	TGTGCCAGCAGCTTAGGTCGGGAGACCTCTGGGGCCAACGTCCTGACTTTC	CASSLGRETSGANVLTF
11	TRBV5-1	.	many	TRBJ2-2	TGCGCCAGCAGCCTCCCCGGGGAGCTGTTTTTT	CASSLPGELFF
14	TRBV24-1	.	.	TRBJ1-6	TGTGCCAGAGTTGCCGGGACAAAGTATTCACCCCTCCACTTT	CARVAGTKYSPLHF
15	TRBV12-3/TRBV12-4	.	.	TRBJ2-1	TGTGCCAGCACCTTTAGGGGGGGGGCCGTCAATGAGCAGTTCTTC	CASTFRGGAVNEQFF
14	TRBV11-2	.	.	TRBJ2-7	TGTGCCAGCAGCATCCTGACAGGAAACTACGAGCAGTACTTC	CASSILTGNYEQYF
12	TRBV5-1	.	few	TRBJ1-2	TGCGCCAGCAAACTGTACGGGGATGGCTACACCTTC	CASKLYGDGYTF
14	TRBV6-4	.	many	TRBJ2-3	TGTGCCAGCAGTGACTCAGGTAGAGGGAAATCGCAGTATTTT	CASSDSGRGKSQYF
14	TRBV12-3/TRBV12-4	.	.	TRBJ2-7	TGTGCCAGCAGTCAGCGGGTACAGTCCTACGAGCAGTACTTC	CASSQRVQSYEQYF
15	TRBV29-1	TRBD2	.	TRBJ2-3	TGCAGCGTTCATCTAGCGGGAGGGCCCGGAGATACGCAGTATTTT	CSVHLAGGPGDTQYF
18	TRBV11-2	TRBD2	.	TRBJ2-3	TGTGCCAGCAGCAAAGCCGGGACTAGCGGGAGGACCACAGATACGCAGTATTTT	CASSKAGTSGRTTDTQYF
11	TRBV5-1	.	many	TRBJ1-1	TGCGCCAGCAGCTCTTACACTGAAGCTTTCTTT	CASSSYTEAFF
14	TRBV20-1	.	few	TRBJ1-1	TGCAGTGCTAGTTTGGGAGGGATGGCCACTGAAGCTTTCTTT	CSASLGGMATEAFF
15	TRBV5-1	TRBD2	.	TRBJ2-3	TGCGCCAGCAGCTTGACTAGCGGGAACCCAGATACGCAGTATTTT	CASSLTSGNPDTQYF
16	TRBV9	.	.	TRBJ1-6	TGTGCCAGCAGCGTAGCGGCAGGGACTGATAATTCACCCCTCCACTTT	CASSVAAGTDNSPLHF
12	TRBV4-1	.	few	TRBJ2-3	TGCGCCAGCAGCCAACCACGGGAGATTCCGTATTTT	CASSQPREIPYF
16	TRBV7-9	.	.	TRBJ1-1	TGTGCCAGCAGCTTAGCGGGGACGGGGGAAGACACTGAAGCTTTCTTT	CASSLAGTGEDTEAFF
12	TRBV12-3/TRBV12-4	TRBD1	.	TRBJ1-2	TGTGCCAACAGCTACTGGGACAGGGGCTACACCTTC	CANSYWDRGYTF
15	TRBV3-1	.	.	TRBJ2-1	TGTGCCAGCAGCCACCAGGACCAATGGAACAATGAGCAGTTCTTC	CASSHQDQWNNEQFF
14	TRBV7-9	TRBD1	.	TRBJ1-3	TGTGCCAGCAGCAGCCGGGACAGGGCGAACACCATATATTTT	CASSSRDRANTIYF
12	TRBV20-1	.	few	TRBJ2-7	TGCAGTGCTATAGGCAAGATCTACGAGCAGTACTTC	CSAIGKIYEQYF
14	TRBV5-1	.	.	TRBJ2-3	TGCGCCAGCAGCTTACGGCCCGGCACAGATACGCAGTATTTT	CASSLRPGTDTQYF
14	TRBV25-1	.	many	TRBJ1-2	TGTGCCAGCAGTGAAGGGATAACTAACTATGGCTACACCTTC	CASSEGITNYGYTF
16	TRBV2	TRBD2	.	TRBJ2-1	TGTGCCAGCTGTCTTCCGGGACTAGCGGGCCCAATGAAGCAGTTCTTC	CASCLPGLAGPMKQFF
12	TRBV5-4	.	.	TRBJ2-7	TGTGCCAGCAGCGGGGTAGATAACGAGCAGTACTTC	CASSGVDNEQYF
16	TRBV14	TRBD1	.	TRBJ2-7	TGTGCCAGCAGCCAAGGAGGGAGACAGGGGACCTACGAGCAGTACTTC	CASSQGGRQGTYEQYF
15	TRBV5-5	.	many	TRBJ2-7	TGTGCCAGCACCAGAGGGGGAGGGTTCTCCTACGAGCAGTACTTC	CASTRGGGFSYEQYF
14	TRBV30	TRBD1	few	TRBJ1-2	TGTGCCTGGAGTCCGGACAGGGGGCTCTATGGCTACACCTTC	CAWSPDRGLYGYTF
14	TRBV11-2	.	.	TRBJ1-3	TGTGCCAGCAGCTTAGGACACTCTGGAAACACCATATATTTT	CASSLGHSGNTIYF
16	TRBV5-1	TRBD2	once	TRBJ2-2	TGCGCCAGCGAACCGGGCAGCGGGGCCACTACCGGGGAGCTGTTTTTT	CASEPGSGATTGELFF